The rows below give T cell receptor beta chains drawn from one sample of a study of untreated major depressive disorder. TCRdb keeps only in-frame clones here, not all; method: immunoSEQ multiplex PCR. The sample contains nearly 20,000 clones, about 85% of which appear only once. The sample was CD4+ T cells from PBMCs. Source of these receptors: a woman in her 30s in good health. The CDR3 runs from the conserved cysteine through the conserved F or W. Fields, in order: CDR3 protein, V gene.

CDR3: CASSGVHGSSGYTF; V: TRBV2
CDR3: CASTHSRGVQNNEQFF; V: TRBV25-1
CDR3: CASSLVARGDYNEQFF; V: TRBV5-7
CDR3: CSVEENQNQPQHF; V: TRBV29-1
CDR3: CASSPTGQLAGELFF; V: TRBV7-9
CDR3: CASRYPRDADTGELFF; V: TRBV19
CDR3: CAWSVGVGEQYF; V: TRBV30
CDR3: CASSLQGSQETQYF; V: TRBV5-4
CDR3: CSVEKGTGYTF; V: TRBV29-1
CDR3: CASKGAPYQETQYF; V: TRBV5-6
CDR3: CASSQGLLTDTQYF; V: TRBV4-2
CDR3: CAISSWENTEAFF; V: TRBV10-3
CDR3: CASSLPGREASTDTQYF; V: TRBV5-4
CDR3: CASSPSGRAEDTQYF; V: TRBV4-2
CDR3: CAWTGEINYGYTF; V: TRBV30
CDR3: CASSMGLAGGALETQYF; V: TRBV5-1
CDR3: CASGEASPYEQYF; V: TRBV2
CDR3: CASSWGLADTQYF; V: TRBV7-3
CDR3: CASSFGPVGKLFF; V: TRBV2
CDR3: CASSPGQGFYEQYF; V: TRBV7-9
CDR3: CAWTGLGRAKNIQYF; V: TRBV30
CDR3: CATSRVLSYNSPLHF; V: TRBV15